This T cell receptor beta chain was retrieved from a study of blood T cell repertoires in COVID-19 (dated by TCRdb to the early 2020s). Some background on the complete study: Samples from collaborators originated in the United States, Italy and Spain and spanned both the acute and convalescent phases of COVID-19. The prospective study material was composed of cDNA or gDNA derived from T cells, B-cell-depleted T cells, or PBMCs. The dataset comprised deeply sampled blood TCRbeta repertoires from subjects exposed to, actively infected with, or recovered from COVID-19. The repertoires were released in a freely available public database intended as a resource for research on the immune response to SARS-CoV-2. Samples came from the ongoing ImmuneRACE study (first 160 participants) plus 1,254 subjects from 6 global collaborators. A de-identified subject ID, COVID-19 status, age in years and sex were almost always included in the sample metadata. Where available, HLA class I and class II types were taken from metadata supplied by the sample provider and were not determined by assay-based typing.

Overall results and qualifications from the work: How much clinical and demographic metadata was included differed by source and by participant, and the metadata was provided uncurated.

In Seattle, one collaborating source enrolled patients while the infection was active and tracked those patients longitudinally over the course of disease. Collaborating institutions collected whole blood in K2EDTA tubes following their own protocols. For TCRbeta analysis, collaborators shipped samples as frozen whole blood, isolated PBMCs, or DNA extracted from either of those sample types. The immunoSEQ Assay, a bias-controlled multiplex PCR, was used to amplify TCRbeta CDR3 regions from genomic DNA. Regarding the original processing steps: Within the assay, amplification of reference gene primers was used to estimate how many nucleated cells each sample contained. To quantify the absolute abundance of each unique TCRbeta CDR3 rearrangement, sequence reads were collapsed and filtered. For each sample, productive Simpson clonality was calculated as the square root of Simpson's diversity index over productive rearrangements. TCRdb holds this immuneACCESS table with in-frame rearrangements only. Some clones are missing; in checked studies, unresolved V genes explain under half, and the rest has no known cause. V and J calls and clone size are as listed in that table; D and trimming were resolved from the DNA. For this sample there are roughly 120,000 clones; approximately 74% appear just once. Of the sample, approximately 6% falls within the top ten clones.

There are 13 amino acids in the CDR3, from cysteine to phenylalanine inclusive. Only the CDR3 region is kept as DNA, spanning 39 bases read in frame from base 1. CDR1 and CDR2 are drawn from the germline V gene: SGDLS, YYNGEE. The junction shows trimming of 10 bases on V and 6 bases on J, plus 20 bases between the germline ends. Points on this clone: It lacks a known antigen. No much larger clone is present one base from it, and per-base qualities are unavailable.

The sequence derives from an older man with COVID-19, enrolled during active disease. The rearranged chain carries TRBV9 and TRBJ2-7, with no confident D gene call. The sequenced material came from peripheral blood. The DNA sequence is TGTGCCTCCCAGATAGGTCTGTCGGGCGAGCAGTACTTC. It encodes CASQIGLSGEQYF.